This passage covers 10 T cell receptor beta chains from one sample sequenced in a study of blood T cell repertoires in COVID-19. Sequencing was performed with immunoSEQ multiplex PCR; in TCRdb, only in-frame clones are kept and a portion is missing. Of about 89,000 clones in the sample, about 78% were seen once. The sample taken for sequencing was peripheral blood. These receptors originate from an elderly woman with acute or convalescent COVID-19.

The rearrangement links TRBV19 to TRBJ2-3, with 7 bases aligning to TRBD1. The CDR3 is 13 amino acids. Germline values: CDR1 LNHDA, CDR2 SQIVND (reference sequence). The V gene end was trimmed by 6 bases and the J gene end by 5 bases; junction bases not matched to a gene: 5. As DNA, the CDR3 is TGTGCCAGTAGAAGGGGGCCTGGAGATACGCAGTATTTT. Protein product: CASRRGPGDTQYF. Full variable domain (remainder filled in from reference TRBV19 and TRBJ2-3): DGGITQSPKYLFRKEGQNVTLSCEQNLNHDAMYWYRQDPGQGLRLIYYSQIVNDFQKGDIAEGYSVSREKKESFPLTVTSAQKNPTAFYLCASRRGPGDTQYFGPGTRLTVL.

The chain links TRBV7-9 to TRBJ1-1, with 7 bases fitting TRBD1. V trimming: 5 bases; J trimming: 3 bases; junction bases outside the gene matches: 9. CDR1 SEHNR and CDR2 FQNEAQ come from the germline V gene (reference sequence). This CDR3 spans 15 amino acids. DNA for the CDR3: TGTGCCAGCAGCATGACAGGGACTGGGTACACTGAAGCTTTCTTT. Encoded protein: CASSMTGTGYTEAFF.

This chain links TRBV6-5 with TRBJ1-3; D not certain. The CDR3 runs 14 residues. Germline V CDR1 and CDR2: MNHEY, SVGAGI. The V end lost 7 bases, the J end lost 4 bases, and 14 bases lay between the germline ends. The chain's CDR3 is CASKFEVAGNTIYF. The CDR3 nucleotides read TGTGCCAGCAAGTTTGAGGTAGCAGGAAACACCATATATTTT.

CDR3 residues: CASSVRAGGSGSEQFF. The CDR3 bases are TGTGCCAGCAGTGTGCGAGCGGGGGGGTCGGGGAGTGAGCAGTTCTTC. This rearrangement joins TRBV6-4 to TRBJ2-1, with TRBD2 matching over 10 bases. This CDR3 has 16 amino acids. The J segment lost 9 bases and the V segment lost 4 bases, leaving 12 bases of the junction unmatched. Germline CDR1 is MRHNA and CDR2 is SNTAGT.

The V gene is TRBV29-1, the J gene TRBJ1-1; TRBD1 might be the D (6 bases). The length of the CDR3 is 13 residues. Germline V CDR1 and CDR2: SQVTM, ANQGSEA. Trimming took 6 bases from V and 1 from J, leaving 12 bases between them. The CDR3 sequence: CSVMTGTNTEAFF. CDR3 bases: TGCAGCGTCATGACAGGTACGAACACTGAAGCTTTCTTT.

This rearrangement joins TRBV5-1 to TRBJ2-1; 10 positions match TRBD2. Looked up from germline, CDR1 is SGHRS and CDR2 is YFSETQ. The CDR3 has 15 residues. The V segment lost 1 base and the J segment 4 bases; nucleotides outside the gene matches: 2. This chain's CDR3 is CASSLSGGAYNEQFF. As DNA, the CDR3 is TGCGCCAGCAGCTTGAGCGGGGGGGCATACAATGAGCAGTTCTTC.

CDR3 nucleotides: TGCAGCGTCCCAGGTGGGACAGACACTGAAGCTTTCTTT. Its translation is CSVPGGTDTEAFF. The V and J genes are TRBV29-1 and TRBJ1-1; 7 nucleotides line up with TRBD1. CDR3 length: 13 amino acids. Trimming removed 6 bases from V and 3 bases from J; junction bases left unmatched: 7. The germline CDR1 and CDR2 sequences are SQVTM and ANQGSEA.

V usage is TRBV5-1 and J usage is TRBJ1-2; the D is unclear. Germline loops: CDR1 SGHRS, CDR2 YFSETQ. V lost 1 base, J lost 2 bases, and 15 bases lay in between. This CDR3 has 16 residues. This chain's CDR3 is CASSLTQSTENYGYTF. DNA of the CDR3: TGCGCCAGCAGCTTGACGCAATCTACAGAGAACTATGGCTACACCTTC.

The rearrangement joins TRBV28 to TRBJ1-3, with no clear D. Germline lookup yields CDR1 MDHEN and CDR2 SYDVKM. The length of the CDR3 is 15 residues. V was trimmed by 3 bases and J by 0 bases, leaving 9 bases between them. The CDR3 DNA reads TGTGCCAGCAGTTTCCAGACATTCTCTGGAAACACCATATATTTT. Its translation is CASSFQTFSGNTIYF.

The chain combines TRBV6-2 or TRBV6-3 with TRBJ1-1; D not certain. Per the germline V gene, CDR1 is MNHEY and CDR2 is SVGEGT. This CDR3 comprises 17 residues. The germline V and J ends were trimmed by 6 bases and 0 bases, with 20 bases remaining between them. Written as DNA, the CDR3 is TGTGCCAGCAGCAACCCCCCAACACAGACCATGAACACTGAAGCTTTCTTT. Its protein is CASSNPPTQTMNTEAFF.